This T cell receptor beta chain emerged from a study of PD-1 blockade in classical Hodgkin lymphoma. Study-wide findings and caveats: Reports indicated that newly diagnosed patients had lower baseline TCR diversity than healthy donors did. CD4+ TCR diversity climbed significantly by C4D1, unlike CD8+ TCR diversity. Exclusion removed patients who began nivolumab under 1 year after ASCT. Patients with a complete response exhibited baseline diversity comparable to newly diagnosed patients.

Each of the patients experienced relapse following autologous stem cell transplantation, and their brentuximab vedotin exposure differed. The ends were cut back, 2 bases at V and 0 bases at J, with 4 bases in the middle. The CDR3 extends over 13 amino acids. Germline assignment: CDR1 KGHSH and CDR2 LQKENI. TCRdb's table, derived via immunoSEQ multiplex PCR, lists solely in-frame clones and lacks some. The sample has 35,000 to 50,000 clones, approximately 83% seen once; the top ten hold approximately 20%. This clone was counted between two and nine times. The antigen remains undetermined. This clonotype was obtained from a human donor with classical Hodgkin lymphoma. Sequencing was performed on peripheral blood mononuclear cells (PBMCs), taken at baseline. This chain joins TRBV18 and TRBJ2-5; no firm D call. CDR3 in amino acids: CASSPLYQETQYF. The DNA of the CDR3 is TGTGCCAGCTCACCATTGTACCAAGAGACCCAGTACTTC.